This TCR beta chain is drawn from a study of T cells after yellow fever vaccination. Germline V lookup: CDR1 DFQATT, CDR2 SNEGSKA (reference sequence). The CDR3 covers 16 residues. Germline trimming cut 8 bases from V and 3 bases from J; bases unmatched to any gene: 15. A single record per CDR3 protein comes from TCRdb applying MiXCR to the 5' RACE reads. This sample carries about 68,000 distinct CDR3 sequences, about 7% of them seen once, and the ten largest clones take 30% to 45%. The sequences come from CD8+ T cells sorted from PBMCs, collected approximately 40 days after the first yellow fever vaccination. The chain uses TRBV20-1 and TRBJ2-1, with TRBD2 matching over 8 bases. The source of this sequence is a man younger than 30 who received the YFV17D yellow fever vaccine. The CDR3 loop reads CSQLKAGSGIYNEQFF. The CDR3 bases are TGCAGTCAATTAAAGGCAGGTAGCGGGATCTACAATGAGCAGTTCTTC.